The subject of this entry is one TCR beta chain. What it recognizes is unknown. These data originate in a study of response to subunit inactivated influenza vaccine. Findings and caveats of the study: A suggestion made by the authors is that each seasonal influenza vaccination recruits few new T cells.

The germline gives CDR1 SGHTA, CDR2 FQGNSA. This CDR3 is 15 amino acids long. V shed 5 bases and J 1 base; nucleotides not matched to a gene: 6. TCRdb recomputed calls from the RT-PCR reads with MiXCR, one row per CDR3 protein. Altogether about 540,000 distinct CDR3 sequences are present, around a quarter being singletons, with the ten largest covering approximately 2.9%. These data also featured in a second study, about T cells expressing NK-cell markers. That paper adds: 5'RACE template switching with UMIs generated TCR beta cDNA. Underlying the TCR beta repertoires were sorted CD3+CD56+NKG2C+, CD3+CD56+NKG2C- and CD3+CD56-NKG2C+ T cells. Once again these clonotypes came out on top in the CD3+CD56-NKG2C+ fraction of a few donors. It is unclear if expanded NKG2C-expressing clones target HCMV antigens.

The receptor was derived from a man aged 45-65 years who received an inactivated influenza vaccine. The chain has TRBV7-2 and TRBJ1-1; 8 bases match TRBD1. The material sequenced was CD4+ T cells sorted from PBMCs, taken 11 to 12 days after vaccination. As DNA, the CDR3 is TGTGCCAGCAGCCTAGAGGGACAGGCGAACACTGAAGCTTTCTTT. This sequence encodes CASSLEGQANTEAFF. The whole variable domain, filled in from reference TRBV7-2 and TRBJ1-1, reads GAGVSQSPSNKVTEKGKDVELRCDPISGHTALYWYRQSLGQGLEFLIYFQGNSAPDKSGLPSDRFSAERTGGSVSTLTIQRTQQEDSAVYLCASSLEGQANTEAFFGQGTRLTVV.